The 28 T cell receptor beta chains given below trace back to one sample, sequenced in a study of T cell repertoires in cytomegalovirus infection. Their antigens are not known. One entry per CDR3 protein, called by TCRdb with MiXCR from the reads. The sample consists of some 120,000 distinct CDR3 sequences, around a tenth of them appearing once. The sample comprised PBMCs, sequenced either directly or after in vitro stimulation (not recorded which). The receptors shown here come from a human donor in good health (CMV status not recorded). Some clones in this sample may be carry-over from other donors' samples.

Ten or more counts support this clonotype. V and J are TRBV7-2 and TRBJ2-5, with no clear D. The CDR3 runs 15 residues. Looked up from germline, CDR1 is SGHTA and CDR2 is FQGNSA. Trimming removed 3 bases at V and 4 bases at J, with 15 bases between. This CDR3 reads CASSLMGTLPETQYF. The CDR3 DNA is TGTGCCAGCAGCTTGATGGGCACCTTACCAGAGACCCAGTACTTC.

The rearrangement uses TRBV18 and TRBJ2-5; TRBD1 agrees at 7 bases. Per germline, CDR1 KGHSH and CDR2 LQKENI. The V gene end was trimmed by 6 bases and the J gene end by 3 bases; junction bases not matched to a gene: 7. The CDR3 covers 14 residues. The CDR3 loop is CASSPTGAKETQYF. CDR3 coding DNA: TGTGCCAGCTCGCCAACAGGGGCGAAAGAGACCCAGTACTTC.

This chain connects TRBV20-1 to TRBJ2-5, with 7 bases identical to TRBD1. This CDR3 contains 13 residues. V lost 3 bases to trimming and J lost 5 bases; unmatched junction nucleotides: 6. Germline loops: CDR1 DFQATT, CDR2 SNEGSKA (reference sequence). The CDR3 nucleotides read TGCAGTGCTAGTGGGCTAGGGGGCGAGACCCAGTACTTC. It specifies CSASGLGGETQYF.

The CDR3 DNA reads TGCAGTGCTACCCTAGCGGGAGGGCCCCCAGATACGCAGTATTTT. It encodes CSATLAGGPPDTQYF. The rearrangement links TRBV20-1 to TRBJ2-3; 12 nucleotides align to TRBD2. Germline lookup yields CDR1 DFQATT and CDR2 SNEGSKA (reference sequence). This CDR3 has 15 amino acids. Germline trimming cut 4 bases from V and 4 bases from J; bases unmatched to any gene: 6.

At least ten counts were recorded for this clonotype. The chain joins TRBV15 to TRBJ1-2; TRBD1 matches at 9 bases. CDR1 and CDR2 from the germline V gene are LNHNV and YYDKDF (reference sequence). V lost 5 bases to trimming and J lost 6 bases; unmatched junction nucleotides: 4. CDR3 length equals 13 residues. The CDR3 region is CATSPHRGHGYTF. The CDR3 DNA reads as TGTGCCACCAGCCCGCACAGGGGGCATGGCTACACCTTC. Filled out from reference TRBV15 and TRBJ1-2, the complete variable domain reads DAMVIQNPRYQVTQFGKPVTLSCSQTLNHNVMYWYQQKSSQAPKLLFHYYDKDFNNEADTPDNFQSRRPNTSFCFLDIRSPGLGDTAMYLCATSPHRGHGYTFGSGTRLTVV.

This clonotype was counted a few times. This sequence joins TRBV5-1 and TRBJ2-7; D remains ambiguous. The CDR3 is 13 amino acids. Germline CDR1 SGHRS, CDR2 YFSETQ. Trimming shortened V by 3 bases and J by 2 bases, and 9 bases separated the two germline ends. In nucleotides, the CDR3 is TGCGCCAGCAGCTCTCAAGGAGCCTACGAGCAGTACTTC. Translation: CASSSQGAYEQYF.

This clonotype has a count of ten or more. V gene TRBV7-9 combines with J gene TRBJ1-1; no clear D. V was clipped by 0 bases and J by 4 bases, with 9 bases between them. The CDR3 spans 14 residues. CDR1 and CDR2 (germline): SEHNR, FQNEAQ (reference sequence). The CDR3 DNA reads TGTGCCAGCAGCTTAGCGCTGGTTCGCACTGAAGCTTTCTTT. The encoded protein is CASSLALVRTEAFF.

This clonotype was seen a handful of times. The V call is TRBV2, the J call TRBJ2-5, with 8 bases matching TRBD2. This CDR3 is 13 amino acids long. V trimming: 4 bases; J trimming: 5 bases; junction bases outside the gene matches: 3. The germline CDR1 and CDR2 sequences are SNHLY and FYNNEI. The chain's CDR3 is CASSVAGMETQYF. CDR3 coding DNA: TGTGCCAGCAGTGTAGCGGGAATGGAGACCCAGTACTTC.

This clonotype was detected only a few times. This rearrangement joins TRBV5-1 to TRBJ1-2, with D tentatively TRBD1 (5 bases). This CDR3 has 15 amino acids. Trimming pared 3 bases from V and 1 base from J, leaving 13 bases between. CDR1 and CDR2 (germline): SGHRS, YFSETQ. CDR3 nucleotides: TGCGCCAGCAGCTCCCTCGGGGGGGTTAACTATGGCTACACCTTC. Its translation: CASSSLGGVNYGYTF. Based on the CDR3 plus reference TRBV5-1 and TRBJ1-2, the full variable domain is KAGVTQTPRYLIKTRGQQVTLSCSPISGHRSVSWYQQTPGQGLQFLFEYFSETQRNKGNFPGRFSGRQFSNSRSEMNVSTLELGDSALYLCASSSLGGVNYGYTFGSGTRLTVV.

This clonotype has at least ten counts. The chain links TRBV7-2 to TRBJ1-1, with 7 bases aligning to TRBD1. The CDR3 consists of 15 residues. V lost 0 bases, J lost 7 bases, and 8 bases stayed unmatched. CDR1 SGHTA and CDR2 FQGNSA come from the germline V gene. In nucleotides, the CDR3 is TGTGCCAGCAGCTTAGCTTTTAGTGGACAGGTTGAAGCTTTCTTT. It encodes CASSLAFSGQVEAFF.

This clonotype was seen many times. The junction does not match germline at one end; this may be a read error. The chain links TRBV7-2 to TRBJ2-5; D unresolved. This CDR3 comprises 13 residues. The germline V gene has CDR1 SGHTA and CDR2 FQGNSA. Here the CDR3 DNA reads TGTGCCAGCACCTTAGGCCGGGTGGAGACCCAGTACTTC. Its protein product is CASTLGRVETQYF.

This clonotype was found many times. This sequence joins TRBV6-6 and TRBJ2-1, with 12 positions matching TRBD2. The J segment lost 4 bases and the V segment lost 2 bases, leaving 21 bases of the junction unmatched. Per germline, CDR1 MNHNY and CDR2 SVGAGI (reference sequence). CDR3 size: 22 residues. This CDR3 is CASSYPEAGRNLGLAGYNEQFF. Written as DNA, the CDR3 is TGTGCCAGCAGTTACCCGGAGGCAGGGCGCAACCTGGGACTAGCGGGTTACAATGAGCAGTTCTTC.

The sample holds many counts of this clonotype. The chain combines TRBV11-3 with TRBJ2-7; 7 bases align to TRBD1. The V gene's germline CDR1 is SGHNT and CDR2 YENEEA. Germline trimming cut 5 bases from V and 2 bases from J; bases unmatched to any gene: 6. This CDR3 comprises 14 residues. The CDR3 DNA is TGTGCCAGCAGCCTCGAGGACAGGACCTACGAGCAGTACTTC. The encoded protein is CASSLEDRTYEQYF.

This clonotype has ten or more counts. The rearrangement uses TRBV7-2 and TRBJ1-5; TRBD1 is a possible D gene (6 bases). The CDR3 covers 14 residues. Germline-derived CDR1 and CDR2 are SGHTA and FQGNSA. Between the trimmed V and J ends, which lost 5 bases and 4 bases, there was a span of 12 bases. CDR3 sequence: CASSLYRDNQPQHF. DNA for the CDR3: TGTGCCAGCAGCCTATACAGGGATAATCAGCCCCAGCATTTT.

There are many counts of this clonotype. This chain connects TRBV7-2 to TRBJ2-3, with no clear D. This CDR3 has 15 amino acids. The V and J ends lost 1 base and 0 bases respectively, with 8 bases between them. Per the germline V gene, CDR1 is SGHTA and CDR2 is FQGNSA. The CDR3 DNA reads TGTGCCAGCAGCTTAGGATCAGCTAGCACAGATACGCAGTATTTT. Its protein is CASSLGSASTDTQYF.

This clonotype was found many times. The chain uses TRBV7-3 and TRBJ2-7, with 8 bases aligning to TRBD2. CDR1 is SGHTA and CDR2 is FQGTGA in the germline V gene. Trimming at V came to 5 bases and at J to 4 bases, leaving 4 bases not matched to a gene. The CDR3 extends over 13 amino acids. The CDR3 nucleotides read TGTGCCAGCAGCCTTACTAGCGGATACGAGCAGTACTTC. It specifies CASSLTSGYEQYF.

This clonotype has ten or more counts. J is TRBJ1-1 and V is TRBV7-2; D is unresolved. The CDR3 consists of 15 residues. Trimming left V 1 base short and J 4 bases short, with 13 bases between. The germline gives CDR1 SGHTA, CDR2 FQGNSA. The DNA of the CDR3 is TGTGCCAGCAGCTTAGAGACGGGAGGTATCACTGAAGCTTTCTTT. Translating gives CASSLETGGITEAFF.

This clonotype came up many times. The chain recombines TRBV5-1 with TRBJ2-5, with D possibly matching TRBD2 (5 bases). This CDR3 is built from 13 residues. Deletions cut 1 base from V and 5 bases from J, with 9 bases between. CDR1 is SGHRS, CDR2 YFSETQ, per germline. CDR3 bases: TGCGCCAGCAGCTTGTTCCCGGGGGAGACCCAGTACTTC. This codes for CASSLFPGETQYF.

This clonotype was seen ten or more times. The CDR3 DNA follows: TGTGCCAGCAGCTTAGGAGTACAGGGTGCGGGAGAAAAACTGTTTTTT. This encodes CASSLGVQGAGEKLFF. This chain joins TRBV11-2 and TRBJ1-4; tentative D call: TRBD1 (6 bases). Germline V gene data show CDR1 as SGHAT and CDR2 as FQNNGV. Trimming took off 1 base at V and 8 bases at J, with 17 bases between the two ends. The CDR3 extends over 16 amino acids.

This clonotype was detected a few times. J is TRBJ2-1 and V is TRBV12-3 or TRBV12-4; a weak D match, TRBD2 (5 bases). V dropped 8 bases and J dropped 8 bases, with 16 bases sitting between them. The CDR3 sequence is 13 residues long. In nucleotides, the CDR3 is TGTGCCAGCCGGTTGCGAGCGGCAGATGAGCAGTTCTTC. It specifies CASRLRAADEQFF.

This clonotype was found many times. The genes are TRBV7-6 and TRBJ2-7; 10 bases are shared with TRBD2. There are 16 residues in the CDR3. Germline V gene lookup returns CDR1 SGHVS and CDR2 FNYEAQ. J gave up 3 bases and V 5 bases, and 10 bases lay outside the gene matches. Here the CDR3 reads CASSHGLAALVYEQYF. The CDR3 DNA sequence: TGTGCCAGCAGCCACGGACTAGCGGCCCTAGTCTACGAGCAGTACTTC.

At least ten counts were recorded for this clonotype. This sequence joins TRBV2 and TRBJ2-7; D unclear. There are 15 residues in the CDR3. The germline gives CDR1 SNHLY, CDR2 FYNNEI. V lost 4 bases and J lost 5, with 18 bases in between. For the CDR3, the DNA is TGTGCCAGCAGTGCATGGGAAGGGAAGGACCACGAGCAGTACTTC. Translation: CASSAWEGKDHEQYF. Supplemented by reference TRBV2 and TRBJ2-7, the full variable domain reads EPEVTQTPSHQVTQMGQEVILRCVPISNHLYFYWYRQILGQKVEFLVSFYNNEISEKSEIFDDQFSVERPDGSNFTLKIRSTKLEDSAMYFCASSAWEGKDHEQYFGPGTRLTVT.

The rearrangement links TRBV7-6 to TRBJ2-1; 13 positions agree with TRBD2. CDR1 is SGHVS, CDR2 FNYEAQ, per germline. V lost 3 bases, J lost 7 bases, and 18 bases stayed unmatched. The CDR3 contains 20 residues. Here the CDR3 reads CASSFYVLITGTSGKNEQFF. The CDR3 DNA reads TGTGCCAGCAGCTTCTATGTTCTAATAACCGGGACTAGCGGGAAGAATGAGCAGTTCTTC.

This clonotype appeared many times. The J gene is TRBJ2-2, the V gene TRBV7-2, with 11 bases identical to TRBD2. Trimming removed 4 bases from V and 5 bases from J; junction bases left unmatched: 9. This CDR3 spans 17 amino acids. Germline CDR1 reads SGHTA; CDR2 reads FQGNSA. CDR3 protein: CASSWPLAGGGTGELFF. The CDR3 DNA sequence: TGTGCCAGCAGCTGGCCCTTAGCGGGGGGGGGGACCGGGGAGCTGTTTTTT.

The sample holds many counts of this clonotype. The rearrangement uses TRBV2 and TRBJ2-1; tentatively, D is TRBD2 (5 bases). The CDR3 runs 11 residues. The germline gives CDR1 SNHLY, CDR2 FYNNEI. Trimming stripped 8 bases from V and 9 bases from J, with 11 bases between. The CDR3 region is CASLAGTEQFF. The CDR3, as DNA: TGTGCCAGCCTGGCGGGCACTGAGCAGTTCTTC.

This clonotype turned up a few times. Written as DNA, the CDR3 is TGCAGTGCTAGGCCCGACGGGGTTCAAGAGACCCAGTACTTC. This encodes CSARPDGVQETQYF. V and J are TRBV20-1 and TRBJ2-5; maybe TRBD2 (5 bases). Germline CDR1 is DFQATT and CDR2 is SNEGSKA (reference sequence). CDR3 length equals 14 residues. With 3 bases removed from V and 2 bases from J, the gap between germline ends came to 13 bases.

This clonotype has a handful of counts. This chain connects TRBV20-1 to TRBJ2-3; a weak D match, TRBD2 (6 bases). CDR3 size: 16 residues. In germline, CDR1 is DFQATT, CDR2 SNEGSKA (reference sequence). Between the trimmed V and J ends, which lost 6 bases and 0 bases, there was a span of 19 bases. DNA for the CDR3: TGCAGTGCAAATTCCGGGACTTCCTATAGCACAGATACGCAGTATTTT. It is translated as CSANSGTSYSTDTQYF.

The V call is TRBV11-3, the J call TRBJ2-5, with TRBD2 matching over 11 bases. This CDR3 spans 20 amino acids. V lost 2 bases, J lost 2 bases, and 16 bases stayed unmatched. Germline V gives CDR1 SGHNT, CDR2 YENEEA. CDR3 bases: TGTGCCAGCAGCTTATGGGGACTAGCGGTAGAAGGATGGTATCAAGAGACCCAGTACTTC. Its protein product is CASSLWGLAVEGWYQETQYF.